The 30 T cell receptor beta chains below were found in one sample sequenced in a study of blood T cell repertoires in COVID-19. Only in-frame clones appear in the TCRdb table, and some are missing; sequencing was by immunoSEQ multiplex PCR. The sample contains 30,000 or so clones, around 90% of which appear only once. Sequencing used peripheral blood. The origin of the receptors is a man between 70 and 80 years old with active or convalescent COVID-19.

Here the CDR3 reads CASSYSGTANYGYTF. As DNA, the CDR3 is TGTGCCAGCAGTTACTCGGGGACAGCTAACTATGGCTACACCTTC. The J gene is TRBJ1-2, the V gene TRBV6-5; 7 bases fit TRBD1. The CDR3 is made up of 15 amino acids. Trimming removed 0 bases from V and 0 bases from J; junction bases left unmatched: 1. From germline, CDR1 is MNHEY and CDR2 SVGAGI.

The chain combines TRBV6-5 with TRBJ2-2; D remains ambiguous. Trimming cost V 0 bases and J 5 bases, with 13 bases left between them. The CDR3 is 16 amino acids. CDR1 and CDR2 from the germline V gene are MNHEY and SVGAGI. The CDR3 DNA is TGTGCCAGCAGTTACTCGGAGCCGAGTCGTACCGGGGAGCTGTTTTTT. Amino acid sequence: CASSYSEPSRTGELFF.

J is TRBJ2-6 and V is TRBV6-2 or TRBV6-3; D is possibly TRBD1 (6 bases). The V gene lost 4 bases and the J gene lost 0 bases, with 22 bases spanning the gap. The germline V gene encodes CDR1 MNHEY and CDR2 SVGEGT. The CDR3 spans 20 residues. CDR3 nucleotides: TGTGCCAGCAGTTCGAACCGGTGGGGCAGGGGCTACTCTGGGGCCAACGTCCTGACTTTC. Translation gives CASSSNRWGRGYSGANVLTF.

The chain joins TRBV5-1 to TRBJ1-2; 11 nucleotides line up with TRBD1. This CDR3 spans 18 amino acids. V shed 5 bases, J shed 0 bases, and the junction held 12 bases outside the gene matches. Germline values: CDR1 SGHRS, CDR2 YFSETQ. CDR3 nucleotides: TGCGCCAGCAGACCCTCCGGGACAGGGGGGCCAACTAACTATGGCTACACCTTC. This sequence encodes CASRPSGTGGPTNYGYTF. Variable domain in full (rest from reference TRBV5-1 and TRBJ1-2): KAGVTQTPRYLIKTRGQQVTLSCSPISGHRSVSWYQQTPGQGLQFLFEYFSETQRNKGNFPGRFSGRQFSNSRSEMNVSTLELGDSALYLCASRPSGTGGPTNYGYTFGSGTRLTVV.

CDR3 residues: CASSVAERTGGNSPLHF. CDR3 sequence (DNA): TGTGCCAGCAGCGTGGCTGAACGGACAGGTGGTAATTCACCCCTCCACTTT. The chain combines TRBV9 with TRBJ1-6; 7 positions match TRBD1. From germline, CDR1 is SGDLS and CDR2 YYNGEE. The CDR3 runs 17 residues. V lost 2 bases to trimming and J lost 6 bases; unmatched junction nucleotides: 11.

This chain links TRBV5-1 with TRBJ1-2; D remains ambiguous. From germline, CDR1 is SGHRS and CDR2 YFSETQ. CDR3 length: 14 amino acids. With 2 bases removed from V and 2 bases from J, the gap between germline ends came to 10 bases. The DNA of the CDR3 is TGCGCCAGCAGCTTTTGGTACAGCAACTATGGCTACACCTTC. The encoded protein is CASSFWYSNYGYTF.

The chain links TRBV27 to TRBJ2-4, with 11 bases matching TRBD1. Germline assignment: CDR1 MNHEY and CDR2 SMNVEV (reference sequence). Germline trimming cut 10 bases from V and 9 bases from J; bases unmatched to any gene: 8. CDR3 length: 13 amino acids. The CDR3 here is CANPGTGGSIQYF. Here the CDR3 DNA reads TGTGCCAACCCCGGGACAGGGGGTAGCATTCAGTACTTC.

This clone was detected only a few times. The rearrangement links TRBV7-8 to TRBJ1-2, with D unresolved. The CDR3 extends over 14 amino acids. The germline V gene has CDR1 SGHVS and CDR2 FQNEAQ. V was shortened by 5 bases and J by 2 bases, with 12 bases between the two germline ends. The DNA of the CDR3 is TGTGCCAGCAGCCCACAGACCGCCAACTATGGCTACACCTTC. Amino acid sequence: CASSPQTANYGYTF.

The gene calls are TRBV18 and TRBJ2-3, with 10 bases that match TRBD1. The CDR3 has 14 amino acids. Germline CDR1 reads KGHSH; CDR2 reads LQKENI. J lost 4 bases, V lost 2 bases, and 0 bases had no gene match. The CDR3 sequence is CASSPGQGADTQYF. The CDR3 bases are TGTGCCAGCTCACCAGGACAGGGGGCAGATACGCAGTATTTT.

This clone was picked up a small number of times. The chain has TRBV28 and TRBJ1-2; 10 nucleotides agree with TRBD1. The CDR3 length is 15 residues. CDR1 MDHEN and CDR2 SYDVKM come from the germline V gene. Losses at the gene ends were 4 bases for V and 4 bases for J; bases not matched to a gene: 6. CDR3 protein: CASSSTGGFIYGYTF. The DNA of the CDR3 is TGTGCCAGCAGTTCGACAGGGGGCTTCATCTATGGCTACACCTTC.

V is TRBV7-2 and J is TRBJ1-1; 8 bases line up with TRBD1. V shed 5 bases, J shed 10 bases, and the junction held 9 bases outside the gene matches. There are 13 residues in the CDR3. Germline V gene data show CDR1 as SGHTA and CDR2 as FQGNSA. CDR3 residues: CASSPRMGTGAFF. CDR3 coding DNA: TGTGCCAGCAGCCCGAGGATGGGGACAGGAGCTTTCTTT.

The chain uses TRBV28 and TRBJ1-1; possible D gene TRBD1, 5 bases. The CDR3 runs to 14 residues. The germline V gene has CDR1 MDHEN and CDR2 SYDVKM. Trimming shortened V by 5 bases and J by 5 bases, and 15 bases separated the two germline ends. The chain's CDR3 is CASSLPQGRTEAFF. The CDR3 nucleotides are TGTGCCAGCAGTCTCCCGCAGGGAAGGACTGAAGCTTTCTTT.

The genes are TRBV6-5 and TRBJ2-7; 12 bases line up with TRBD2. This CDR3 is 14 amino acids long. The V gene end was trimmed by 5 bases and the J gene end by 2 bases; junction bases not matched to a gene: 1. Germline CDR1 MNHEY, CDR2 SVGAGI. As DNA, the CDR3 is TGTGCCAGCAGTCGACTAGCGGGGGCCTACGAGCAGTACTTC. Protein sequence: CASSRLAGAYEQYF.

J is TRBJ1-2 and V is TRBV19; 9 nucleotides agree with TRBD1. This CDR3 comprises 14 residues. CDR1 and CDR2 from the germline V gene are LNHDA and SQIVND (reference sequence). Unmatched junction bases numbered 6, after V lost 9 bases and J lost 1 base. The CDR3 loop is CASRQGGSNYGYTF. The CDR3 DNA reads as TGTGCCAGCAGACAGGGGGGGAGTAACTATGGCTACACCTTC.

This chain connects TRBV6-6 to TRBJ2-7; 9 bases match TRBD2. V was pared by 0 bases and J by 4 bases, with 7 bases of the junction left unmatched. This CDR3 contains 16 residues. Per germline, CDR1 MNHNY and CDR2 SVGAGI (reference sequence). CDR3 DNA: TGTGCCAGCAGTTACTCGAGCGGAGCGGGGGGTTACGAGCAGTACTTC. Translation gives CASSYSSGAGGYEQYF.

This chain uses TRBV28 with TRBJ1-1; no clear D gene. The CDR3 totals 16 residues. The germline CDR1 and CDR2 sequences are MDHEN and SYDVKM. Trimming took 0 bases from V and 4 from J, leaving 15 bases between them. The CDR3 here is CASSLWVAGFSTEAFF. The CDR3 DNA reads TGTGCCAGCAGTTTATGGGTGGCAGGATTCAGCACTGAAGCTTTCTTT.

V and J are TRBV29-1 and TRBJ1-2; no firm D call. Trimming stripped 4 bases from V and 5 bases from J, with 11 bases between. The CDR3 runs 12 residues. Per the germline V gene, CDR1 is SQVTM and CDR2 is ANQGSEA. For the CDR3, the DNA is TGCAGCGTTGGCGGCAGTGAGTATGGCTACACCTTC. Translating it yields CSVGGSEYGYTF.

The rearrangement uses TRBV24-1 and TRBJ2-3; 11 bases are a match to TRBD2. Germline V gives CDR1 KGHDR, CDR2 SFDVKD. CDR3 length: 16 amino acids. V lost 3 bases and J lost 1; bases outside the gene matches: 2. This CDR3 is CATSDQTSGGTDTQYF. The CDR3 DNA follows: TGTGCCACCAGTGATCAGACTAGCGGGGGCACAGATACGCAGTATTTT.

This chain links TRBV2 with TRBJ2-7, with D possibly being TRBD1 (6 bases). The CDR3 runs to 12 residues. The germline gives CDR1 SNHLY, CDR2 FYNNEI. V dropped 8 bases and J dropped 0 bases, with 8 bases sitting between them. This chain's CDR3 is CASSTGSYEQYF. CDR3 sequence (DNA): TGTGCCAGCTCGACAGGCTCCTACGAGCAGTACTTC.

This chain connects TRBV18 to TRBJ2-3; D not resolved. The CDR3 is made up of 11 amino acids. V dropped 3 bases and J dropped 6 bases, with 4 bases sitting between them. Germline assignment: CDR1 KGHSH and CDR2 LQKENI. The CDR3 region has the DNA TGTGCCAGCTCACCCGCGGATACGCAGTATTTT. It yields the protein CASSPADTQYF.

This chain uses TRBV28 with TRBJ2-1, with D tentatively TRBD2 (6 bases). Germline V gene sequence: CDR1 MDHEN, CDR2 SYDVKM. The ends were cut back, 3 bases at V and 3 bases at J, with 9 bases in the middle. The CDR3 extends over 14 amino acids. CDR3 protein: CASSFPGDYNEQFF. The CDR3 DNA sequence: TGTGCCAGCAGTTTCCCGGGAGACTACAATGAGCAGTTCTTC. The whole variable domain, remainder taken from reference TRBV28 and TRBJ2-1, is DVKVTQSSRYLVKRTGEKVFLECVQDMDHENMFWYRQDPGLGLRLIYFSYDVKMKEKGDIPEGYSVSREKKERFSLILESASTNQTSMYLCASSFPGDYNEQFFGPGTRLTVL.

This chain joins TRBV19 and TRBJ1-1; unclear D gene. Germline CDR1 is LNHDA and CDR2 is SQIVND (reference sequence). With 3 bases removed from V and 2 bases from J, the gap between germline ends came to 10 bases. CDR3 length: 14 amino acids. The CDR3: CASSIVQINTEAFF. For the CDR3, the DNA is TGTGCCAGTAGTATCGTTCAGATTAACACTGAAGCTTTCTTT.

This rearrangement joins TRBV19 to TRBJ1-6; D uncertain. Trimming shortened V by 5 bases and J by 5 bases, and 10 bases separated the two germline ends. The CDR3 covers 14 residues. Germline V lookup: CDR1 LNHDA, CDR2 SQIVND (reference sequence). The CDR3 region is CASSPPGNNSPLHF. For the CDR3, the DNA is TGTGCCAGTAGTCCACCCGGGAATAATTCACCCCTCCACTTT.

The chain links TRBV6-5 to TRBJ2-7; D gene uncertain. In germline, CDR1 is MNHEY, CDR2 SVGAGI. The length of the CDR3 is 14 residues. Deletions cut 0 bases from V and 4 bases from J, with 10 bases between. CDR3 DNA sequence: TGTGCCAGCAGTTACTCGTGGGCCACTTACGAGCAGTACTTC. It specifies CASSYSWATYEQYF.

This rearrangement joins TRBV29-1 to TRBJ2-1, with 7 bases matching TRBD1. Trimming removed 4 bases from V and 4 bases from J; junction bases left unmatched: 4. The CDR3 extends over 13 amino acids. Germline-derived CDR1 and CDR2 are SQVTM and ANQGSEA. CDR3 nucleotides: TGCAGCGTTGGGGGACAGTCTTACAATGAGCAGTTCTTC. It codes for CSVGGQSYNEQFF.

The chain joins TRBV6-5 to TRBJ1-3, with D possibly matching TRBD1 (5 bases). Germline V gene data show CDR1 as MNHEY and CDR2 as SVGAGI. V dropped 11 bases and J dropped 4 bases, with 15 bases sitting between them. The CDR3 has 13 amino acids. CDR3: CAALGGSGNTIYF. CDR3 in DNA: TGTGCCGCGCTTGGGGGGTCCGGAAACACCATATATTTT.

This clone has just one count. This chain connects TRBV19 to TRBJ1-2; 8 bases map to TRBD1. Germline V lookup: CDR1 LNHDA, CDR2 SQIVND (reference sequence). V trimming: 4 bases; J trimming: 4 bases; junction bases outside the gene matches: 8. The length of the CDR3 is 15 residues. This CDR3 is CASSTGTGLPYGYTF. The CDR3 DNA sequence: TGTGCCAGTAGTACGGGGACAGGCCTTCCCTATGGCTACACCTTC.

The chain recombines TRBV7-3 with TRBJ2-2; D gene uncertain. CDR3 size: 13 residues. Trimming took off 5 bases at V and 6 bases at J, with 10 bases between the two ends. Germline CDR1 is SGHTA and CDR2 is FQGTGA. The CDR3 here is CASSVSVAGELFF. The CDR3 DNA is TGTGCCAGCAGCGTATCGGTGGCCGGGGAGCTGTTTTTT.

The rearrangement joins TRBV7-2 to TRBJ2-1; 15 bases align to TRBD2. The J segment lost 1 base and the V segment lost 5 bases, leaving 9 bases of the junction unmatched. Germline V gives CDR1 SGHTA, CDR2 FQGNSA. The CDR3 has 19 residues. CDR3 sequence: CASSRTSGGAVTSYNEQFF. The CDR3 bases are TGTGCCAGCAGCCGGACTAGCGGGGGGGCCGTGACGTCCTACAATGAGCAGTTCTTC.

The rearrangement uses TRBV5-1 and TRBJ1-1; D uncertain. The CDR3 is 14 amino acids. Germline V lookup: CDR1 SGHRS, CDR2 YFSETQ. V was pared by 4 bases and J by 1 base, with 11 bases between. CDR3 residues: CASSPSPGNTEAFF. Written as DNA, the CDR3 is TGCGCCAGCAGCCCCTCGCCGGGGAACACTGAAGCTTTCTTT.